A selection of T cell receptor beta chains follows, all from one sample in a study of Graves' ophthalmopathy and Graves' hyperthyroidism. TCRdb reanalysed the multiplex PCR reads using MiXCR and keeps one entry per CDR3 protein. The sample consists of about 640,000 distinct CDR3 sequences, about 40% of them appearing once. Sequencing was performed on peripheral blood. These receptors all come from an adult man with Graves' ophthalmopathy. Both conserved end residues are part of each CDR3. A D gene is named only where the DNA matches it firmly. Size tells how often a clone was seen (once, few, many) or the class of an expanded clone, and some rows leave it out.

d_call clone_size j_call v_call cdr3_nt cdr3_aa
- many TRBJ2-5 TRBV5-1 TGCGCCAGCAGCTTGGATCCAGGTTCCCAAGAGACCCAGTACTTC CASSLDPGSQETQYF
- - TRBJ1-5 TRBV10-3 TGTGCCAGCAGCCACCCGGACGGCTCCAATCAGCCCCAGCATTTT CASSHPDGSNQPQHF
- many TRBJ2-2 TRBV5-1 TGCGCCAGCAGCTTGGAACAGGCTGTCGGGGAGCTGTTTTTT CASSLEQAVGELFF
- many TRBJ2-5 TRBV7-8 TGTGCCAGCAGCCCGGCCCGGGCCAGGGGAGAGACCCAGTACTTC CASSPARARGETQYF
TRBD1 - TRBJ1-2 TRBV4-1 TGCGCCAGCAGCCAAGATAGGGACAGGGGGCGCGGCGGCTACACCTTC CASSQDRDRGRGGYTF
- many TRBJ2-3 TRBV7-9 TGTGCCAGCAGCTTGGGTCTGGGGATAGATACGCAGTATTTT CASSLGLGIDTQYF
- few TRBJ2-5 TRBV6-5 TGTGCCAGCAGTTACAGGATGGTACAAGAGACCCAGTACTTC CASSYRMVQETQYF
TRBD1 - TRBJ1-5 TRBV15 TGTGCCACCAGCAGTTCGGGACAGGCGCGCAGGGAGCCCCAGCATTTT CATSSSGQARREPQHF
- many TRBJ2-2 TRBV6-4 TGTGCCAGCAGTGAGGAGACAACCGGGGAGCTGTTTTTT CASSEETTGELFF
TRBD1 - TRBJ2-7 TRBV4-3 TGCGCCAGCAGCCAAAGGGGACAGGGTTTTGACGAGCAGTACTTC CASSQRGQGFDEQYF
- - TRBJ1-1 TRBV2 TGTGCCAGCAGGGCCGACGGGGGCACTGAAGCTTTCTTT CASRADGGTEAFF
- - TRBJ1-4 TRBV10-3 TGTGCCACCCGGGACGCAACTAATGAAAAACTGTTTTTT CATRDATNEKLFF
TRBD2 few TRBJ2-7 TRBV5-8 TGTGCCAGCAGCCAATATAGCGGGAGTCAGTACGAGCAGTACTTC CASSQYSGSQYEQYF
TRBD1 - TRBJ2-2 TRBV14 TGTGCCAGCAGCAACAGGGACAGGGTAGCCGGGGAGCTGTTTTTT CASSNRDRVAGELFF
- many TRBJ2-7 TRBV10-3 TGTGCCAGCAGCTATCACGCCGTGGCTAGCGAATACGAGCAGTACTTC CASSYHAVASEYEQYF
- many TRBJ2-2 TRBV10-3 TGTGCCATCAGTGGGGCCACCGGGGAGCTGTTTTTT CAISGATGELFF
- - TRBJ1-1 TRBV9 TGTGCCAGCAGTCCCCCGGAGACCAGAAGAAACACTGAAGCTTTCTTT CASSPPETRRNTEAFF
- many TRBJ1-2 TRBV7-8 TGTGCCAGCAGCTTAGCGACATATACTAACTATGGCTACACCTTC CASSLATYTNYGYTF
TRBD1 many TRBJ2-2 TRBV29-1 TGCAGCGTCCCAAATACCGGACAGGGAACGAACACCGGGGAGCTGTTTTTT CSVPNTGQGTNTGELFF
- few TRBJ1-3 TRBV4-3 TGCGCCAGCAGCCAACAGAGGGCATCTATTACTGGAAACACCATATATTTT CASSQQRASITGNTIYF
- - TRBJ1-2 TRBV24-1 TGTGCCACCAGTGCAGGCGACCTTAACTATGGCTACACCTTC CATSAGDLNYGYTF
- many TRBJ2-6 TRBV11-2 TGTGCCAGCAGCTTAGCGGGGATCTCTGGGGCCAACGTCCTGACTTTC CASSLAGISGANVLTF
TRBD2 - TRBJ2-7 TRBV10-3 TGTGCCAGCAGCGACCATGCAGCGGGAGAGTTTGGGGAGCAGTACTTC CASSDHAAGEFGEQYF
- many TRBJ1-1 TRBV20-1 TGCAGTGCTACTACAGGGAGCAAGAACACTGAAGCTTTCTTT CSATTGSKNTEAFF
- many TRBJ2-5 TRBV20-1 TGCAGTGCCCCCACGAGCGGAGAGACCCAGTACTTC CSAPTSGETQYF
- few TRBJ1-4 TRBV6-5 TGTGCCAGCAGTCACCATCAGGCCCGACTGGGTGAAAAACTGTTTTTT CASSHHQARLGEKLFF
- many TRBJ1-6 TRBV7-2 TGTGCCAGCAGCTTAGCCGGGGTCCCCTTTTTCCACTTT CASSLAGVPFFHF
- - TRBJ2-6 TRBV12-3/TRBV12-4 TGTGCTAGTGGTTTGGCTTCTAGGGCCAACGTCCTGACTTTC CASGLASRANVLTF
- many TRBJ1-1 TRBV11-2 TGTGCCAGCAGCTTAGCGGAGGGGGGCACTGAAGCTTTCTTT CASSLAEGGTEAFF
- many TRBJ1-1 TRBV7-9 TGTGCCGAATGGGACGGGAGAATAGAAGCTTTCTTT CAEWDGRIEAFF
TRBD2 - TRBJ2-7 TRBV10-3 TGTGCCATGGGGACTAGCGGGAGCCCAAACAATTACGAGCAGTACTTC CAMGTSGSPNNYEQYF
TRBD1 many TRBJ2-5 TRBV20-1 TGCAGTGTTATAGGGGGCTATTTAGAGACCCAGTACTTC CSVIGGYLETQYF
- - TRBJ2-5 TRBV25-1 TGTGCCAGCAGTCTCGGGACAGGTGGGGGAGGGGAGACCCAGTACTTC CASSLGTGGGGETQYF
- many TRBJ2-2 TRBV29-1 TGCAGCGTTGAAGTGGGGGAGGTCGGGGAGCTGTTTTTT CSVEVGEVGELFF
TRBD2 few TRBJ2-7 TRBV27 TGTGCCAGCAGTGATCGGGGGGTCTACGAGCAGTACTTC CASSDRGVYEQYF
TRBD1 - TRBJ2-7 TRBV20-1 TGCAGTGCTAGAGATGGGGACAGCTACGAGCAGTACTTC CSARDGDSYEQYF
- few TRBJ1-3 TRBV2 TGTGCCAGCAGTAGGACAGTCATTAGCTCTGGAAACACCATATATTTT CASSRTVISSGNTIYF
- few TRBJ2-7 TRBV14 TGTGCCAGCAGCCGAAACCCCCCCTACGAGCAGTACTTC CASSRNPPYEQYF
- many TRBJ1-2 TRBV19 TGTGCCAGTAGTTCCTTTGAGGGCTACTATGGCTACACCTTC CASSSFEGYYGYTF
- - TRBJ2-5 TRBV12-3/TRBV12-4 TGTGCTAGTGGCTTCAATCAGCCCCAGTACTTC CASGFNQPQYF
TRBD2 - TRBJ2-3 TRBV7-8 TGTGCCTGGGGGGGACCGGGGCGCACAGATACGCAGTATTTT CAWGGPGRTDTQYF
TRBD1 many TRBJ1-2 TRBV19 TGTGCCAGCCGCCGGGACAGGGGTTTAGGTGGCTACACCTTC CASRRDRGLGGYTF
TRBD1 - TRBJ2-7 TRBV13 TGTGCCAGCAGCCAAGACAGGGGGTATTACGAGCAGTACTTC CASSQDRGYYEQYF
TRBD1 many TRBJ2-7 TRBV9 TGTGCCAGCAGCACAATCCAGGGGGCGCTGCCCTACGAGCAGTACTTC CASSTIQGALPYEQYF
- - TRBJ2-7 TRBV20-1 TGCAGTGCTAGCTTCGTCGGGGCAGGGGGGGTCACCGCCTACGAGCAGTACTTC CSASFVGAGGVTAYEQYF
- - TRBJ1-1 TRBV12-3/TRBV12-4 TGTGCCAGCAGTAGGGGAGAAACTGAAGCTTTCTTT CASSRGETEAFF
TRBD1 few TRBJ2-2 TRBV10-3 TGTGCCACCCCGGAACGGGACAGAGCTTTCGGGGAGCTGTTTTTT CATPERDRAFGELFF
- few TRBJ2-7 TRBV20-1 TGCAGTGCTAGAGGGAGACAGGCCACCTACGAGCAGTACTTC CSARGRQATYEQYF
- - TRBJ1-6 TRBV30 TGTGCCTGGAGTGCCAAACAGGGAACCTCACCCCTCCACTTT CAWSAKQGTSPLHF